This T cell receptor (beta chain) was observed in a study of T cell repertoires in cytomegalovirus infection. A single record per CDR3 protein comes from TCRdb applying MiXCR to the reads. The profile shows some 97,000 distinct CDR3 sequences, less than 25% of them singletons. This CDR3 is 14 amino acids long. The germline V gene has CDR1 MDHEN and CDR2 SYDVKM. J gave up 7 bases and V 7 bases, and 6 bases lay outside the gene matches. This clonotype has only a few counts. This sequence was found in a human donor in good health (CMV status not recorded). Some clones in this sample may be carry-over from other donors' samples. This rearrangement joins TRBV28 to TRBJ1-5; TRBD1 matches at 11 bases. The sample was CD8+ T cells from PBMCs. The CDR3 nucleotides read TGTGCCAGCACCGGGACAGGGGGTATCCAGCCCCAGCATTTT. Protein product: CASTGTGGIQPQHF.